These 17 T cell receptor beta chains share one sample of origin, sequenced in a study of post-analysis software for immune sequencing data. Findings and limits, study-wide: Five or six TRBV segments, including TRBV5-6, TRBV5-1 and TRBV20-1, were more frequent in patients than controls.

These TCRs' antigens remain unknown. Unique-molecular-identifier-tagged TCR beta cDNA libraries were used. TCRdb reprocessed the PCR reads via MiXCR and lists one record per CDR3 protein. The repertoire includes 750,000 to 950,000 distinct CDR3 sequences, around 50% of them detected once, and approximately 4.4% sits in the top ten. The sample taken for sequencing was blood. The receptors stem from a girl aged 10-17 years with multiple sclerosis.

This clonotype has just a few counts. The chain uses TRBV29-1 and TRBJ2-1; D ambiguous. Between the trimmed V and J ends, which lost 4 bases and 0 bases, there was a span of 13 bases. Looked up from germline, CDR1 is SQVTM and CDR2 is ANQGSEA. The CDR3 spans 15 residues. CDR3 nucleotides: TGCAGCGTTGCACAGACCCCGAGCTCCTACAATGAGCAGTTCTTC. This gives the protein CSVAQTPSSYNEQFF.

In this sample, this clonotype turned up a few times. The chain couples TRBV28 to TRBJ2-6, with TRBD1 matching 8 bases. Losses at the gene ends were 5 bases for V and 0 bases for J; bases not matched to a gene: 12. Germline V CDR1 and CDR2: MDHEN, SYDVKM. The length of the CDR3 is 19 residues. This CDR3 is CASSDKTGQATSGANVLTF. The CDR3 region has the DNA TGTGCCAGCAGTGATAAAACGGGACAGGCGACCTCTGGGGCCAACGTCCTGACTTTC.

The chain combines TRBV6-5 with TRBJ1-1; no reliable D call. The CDR3 has 13 amino acids. The V gene lost 8 bases and the J gene lost 0 bases, with 10 bases spanning the gap. Germline V gene sequence: CDR1 MNHEY, CDR2 SVGAGI. CDR3 sequence (DNA): TGTGCCAGCGGTGGAGGGATGAACACTGAAGCTTTCTTT. This translates into CASGGGMNTEAFF.

The chain links TRBV29-1 to TRBJ2-4; 7 positions match TRBD2. The CDR3 is 16 amino acids. The J segment lost 0 bases and the V segment lost 5 bases, leaving 10 bases of the junction unmatched. Germline V gives CDR1 SQVTM, CDR2 ANQGSEA. The CDR3 DNA reads as TGCAGCGTTACCCCAGGGCTAGCGGTAGCCAAAAACATTCAGTACTTC. Translation gives CSVTPGLAVAKNIQYF. Filled out from reference TRBV29-1 and TRBJ2-4, the complete variable domain reads SAVISQKPSRDICQRGTSLTIQCQVDSQVTMMFWYRQQPGQSLTLIATANQGSEATYESGFVIDKFPISRPNLTFSTLTVSNMSPEDSSIYLCSVTPGLAVAKNIQYFGAGTRLSVL.

This rearrangement joins TRBV10-3 to TRBJ1-2; D is possibly TRBD1 (6 bases). Germline CDR1 ENHRY, CDR2 SYGVKD. The ends were cut back, 3 bases at V and 4 bases at J, with 15 bases in the middle. CDR3 size: 15 residues. The chain's CDR3 is CAISEGGPPSYGYTF. The CDR3 nucleotides read TGTGCCATCAGTGAAGGGGGACCGCCTAGCTATGGCTACACCTTC.

The chain joins TRBV3-1 to TRBJ2-1; 8 bases agree with TRBD1. Germline V CDR1 and CDR2: LGHDT, YNNKEL (reference sequence). V was clipped by 8 bases and J by 4 bases; unmatched bases: 13. This CDR3 is 16 amino acids long. CDR3 sequence: CASQFRLNRGYNEQFF. CDR3 nucleotide sequence: TGTGCCAGCCAATTCCGTCTTAACAGGGGGTACAATGAGCAGTTCTTC.

J is TRBJ2-5 and V is TRBV12-3 or TRBV12-4, with D perhaps TRBD2 (6 bases). CDR3 length equals 15 residues. Trimming left V 2 bases short and J 0 bases short, with 10 bases between. CDR3 residues: CASSLSAGYQETQYF. CDR3 DNA sequence: TGTGCCAGCAGTTTATCGGCGGGGTACCAAGAGACCCAGTACTTC.

V gene TRBV12-3 or TRBV12-4 combines with J gene TRBJ2-2; D might be TRBD1 (6 bases). The CDR3 is made up of 14 amino acids. V was trimmed by 3 bases and J by 7 bases, leaving 12 bases between them. The CDR3, as DNA: TGTGCCAGCAGTTTTGCAGGGGCGGGCGGGGAGCTGTTTTTT. Protein sequence: CASSFAGAGGELFF.

The J gene is TRBJ2-5, the V gene TRBV18; 7 bases agree with TRBD1. The DNA end favors TRBJ2-1, so the J call may be wrong. CDR1 and CDR2 (germline): KGHSH, LQKENI. The CDR3 length is 12 residues. CDR3 in DNA: TGTGCCAGCTCCTCCGGACAGGAATCCCAGTTCTTC. Amino acid sequence: CASSSGQESQFF.

There are a few counts of this clonotype. V usage is TRBV12-3 or TRBV12-4 and J usage is TRBJ2-3, with D possibly being TRBD2 (5 bases). This CDR3 comprises 13 residues. Trimming cost V 0 bases and J 6 bases, with 7 bases left between them. The CDR3 DNA reads as TGTGCCAGCAGTTTAGCGCCGGGGGATACGCAGTATTTT. Protein: CASSLAPGDTQYF.

This chain connects TRBV25-1 to TRBJ2-3, with 8 bases matching TRBD1. The J segment lost 4 bases and the V segment lost 1 base, leaving 4 bases of the junction unmatched. The CDR3 totals 15 residues. The germline gives CDR1 MGHDK, CDR2 SYGVNS. The CDR3 spells CASSEWTGLADTQYF. CDR3 DNA: TGTGCCAGCAGTGAATGGACAGGGTTGGCAGATACGCAGTATTTT.

V usage is TRBV7-3 and J usage is TRBJ2-1; D remains unclear. Trimming took off 4 bases at V and 10 bases at J, with 8 bases between the two ends. This CDR3 has 11 amino acids. Germline lookup yields CDR1 SGHTA and CDR2 FQGTGA. Here the CDR3 reads CASSSTLEQFF. The CDR3 region has the DNA TGTGCCAGCAGCTCCACCTTAGAGCAGTTCTTC.

The V and J genes are TRBV20-1 and TRBJ1-1; perhaps TRBD1 as D (5 bases). V was clipped by 5 bases and J by 8 bases, with 15 bases between them. Germline-derived CDR1 and CDR2 are DFQATT and SNEGSKA (reference sequence). CDR3 size: 12 residues. The CDR3 nucleotides read TGCAGTGCTGACATAAGGGGATTGGAAGCTTTCTTT. This gives the protein CSADIRGLEAFF.

The chain has TRBV20-1 and TRBJ1-5, with TRBD1 identical over 10 bases. The trim removed 6 bases at V and 1 base at J, leaving 6 bases unmatched. CDR1 DFQATT and CDR2 SNEGSKA come from the germline V gene (reference sequence). The CDR3 covers 15 residues. CDR3 loop: CSADPGQGSNQPQHF. CDR3 nucleotide sequence: TGCAGTGCCGACCCGGGACAGGGGAGCAATCAGCCCCAGCATTTT.

The J gene is TRBJ1-5, the V gene TRBV7-9; D is unclear. The CDR3 contains 12 residues. Germline CDR1 and CDR2: SEHNR and FQNEAQ (reference sequence). Trimming took off 5 bases at V and 9 bases at J, with 11 bases between the two ends. This CDR3 is CASSHSEPPQHF. Written as DNA, the CDR3 is TGTGCCAGCAGCCACAGCGAGCCGCCCCAGCATTTT.

A note on this clonotype: The junction and the germline gene differ at one end; a read error may be behind it. V gene TRBV10-3 combines with J gene TRBJ2-5, with D perhaps TRBD1 (5 bases). This CDR3 is 16 amino acids long. The germline CDR1 and CDR2 sequences are ENHRY and SYGVKD. The CDR3 here is CAISELKTDNQDTQYF. CDR3 sequence (DNA): TGTGCCATCAGTGAGTTGAAGACAGATAACCAAGATACCCAGTACTTC.

The V call is TRBV3-1, the J call TRBJ2-4; perhaps D is TRBD1 or TRBD2 (6 bases each). The DNA end is more similar to TRBJ2-7, so the J call may be wrong. This CDR3 comprises 17 residues. Germline loops: CDR1 LGHDT, CDR2 YNNKEL (reference sequence). For the CDR3, the DNA is TGTGCCAGCAGCCAAGCCCGGGGGCGAGGCAGACACTACGAGCAGTACTTC. It specifies CASSQARGRGRHYEQYF.